The 20 T cell receptor beta chains below were found in one sample sequenced in a study of cytomegalovirus exposure and HLA in healthy donors. TCRdb's table, derived via immunoSEQ multiplex PCR, lists solely in-frame clones and lacks some. Among 150,000 or so clones listed, around 83% were seen once. Sequencing was performed on PBMCs. These receptors all come from a human donor in good health.

The V call is TRBV7-6, the J call TRBJ2-5; 11 bases fit TRBD1. Per the germline V gene, CDR1 is SGHVS and CDR2 is FNYEAQ. Trimming took 4 bases from V and 5 from J; bases not matched to a gene: 6. The CDR3 is 15 amino acids. CDR3 in DNA: TGTGCCAGCAGCTGGACCGGGACAGGGGGTGAGACCCAGTACTTC. As protein: CASSWTGTGGETQYF. The full variable domain, rest sourced from reference TRBV7-6 and TRBJ2-5, is GAGVSQSPRYKVTKRGQDVALRCDPISGHVSLYWYRQALGQGPEFLTYFNYEAQQDKSGLPNDRFSAERPEGSISTLTIQRTEQRDSAMYRCASSWTGTGGETQYFGPGTRLLVL.

The V gene is TRBV6-6, the J gene TRBJ2-5, with D tentatively TRBD2 (5 bases). CDR3 length: 13 amino acids. Deletions cut 6 bases from V and 3 bases from J, with 11 bases between. The germline CDR1 and CDR2 sequences are MNHNY and SVGAGI (reference sequence). The CDR3 here is CASRRSGKETQYF. For the CDR3, the DNA is TGTGCCAGCAGAAGGTCCGGGAAAGAGACCCAGTACTTC.

The chain joins TRBV9 to TRBJ2-3, with 8 nucleotides matching TRBD2. Germline V gives CDR1 SGDLS, CDR2 YYNGEE. The CDR3 is 16 amino acids. After removal of 1 base from V and 6 bases from J, the junction contained 10 bases not matched to a gene. The CDR3 is CASSVTASGSLDTQYF. The DNA of the CDR3 is TGTGCCAGCAGCGTAACGGCCAGCGGGAGTTTGGATACGCAGTATTTT.

The table lists this clone with a few counts. The J gene is TRBJ1-5, the V gene TRBV4-1; 8 bases align to TRBD1. The V gene's germline CDR1 is MGHRA and CDR2 YSYEKL. The CDR3 extends over 16 amino acids. With 4 bases clipped from V and 3 bases from J, the junction kept 8 bases outside the gene matches. In nucleotides, the CDR3 is TGCGCCAGCAGCCCTGGACAGGGAGCCTTCAATCAGCCCCAGCATTTT. It specifies CASSPGQGAFNQPQHF.

The rearrangement links TRBV9 to TRBJ1-2, with 9 positions matching TRBD1. This CDR3 is 15 amino acids long. After removal of 1 base from V and 3 bases from J, the junction contained 4 bases not matched to a gene. Germline CDR1 reads SGDLS; CDR2 reads YYNGEE. CDR3 loop: CASSVYDRGDYGYTF. CDR3 bases: TGTGCCAGCAGCGTATACGACAGGGGGGACTATGGCTACACCTTC.

This chain links TRBV30 with TRBJ2-4, with 12 bases that match TRBD2. The CDR3 contains 18 residues. J was trimmed by 1 base and V by 4 bases; bases with no gene match: 11. Germline assignment: CDR1 GTSNPN and CDR2 SVGIG (reference sequence). CDR3 protein: CAWTTLAGGRLAKNIQYF. In DNA form, the CDR3 reads TGTGCCTGGACCACACTAGCGGGAGGAAGATTGGCCAAAAACATTCAGTACTTC.

The V and J genes are TRBV27 and TRBJ2-1, with 14 bases that match TRBD2. The ends lost 5 bases at V and 1 base at J; junction bases unmatched: 7. The CDR3 loop spans 18 amino acids. Germline CDR1 MNHEY, CDR2 SMNVEV (reference sequence). CDR3 nucleotides: TGTGCCAGCAGTCCCCGCGGGACTAGCGGGAGTTCCTACAATGAGCAGTTCTTC. Residues: CASSPRGTSGSSYNEQFF.

The rearrangement joins TRBV6-6 to TRBJ2-1, with TRBD1 matching over 12 bases. Trimming removed 0 bases from V and 8 bases from J; junction bases left unmatched: 2. The CDR3 covers 15 residues. The germline V gene has CDR1 MNHNY and CDR2 SVGAGI (reference sequence). This CDR3 reads CASSYSGQGAYEQFF. The CDR3 DNA reads as TGTGCCAGCAGTTACTCGGGACAGGGGGCCTATGAGCAGTTCTTC.

The chain combines TRBV11-2 with TRBJ2-3; 9 bases agree with TRBD2. The CDR3 runs to 16 residues. V was pared by 3 bases and J by 3 bases, with 7 bases of the junction left unmatched. Germline V gives CDR1 SGHAT, CDR2 FQNNGV. CDR3 DNA: TGTGCCAGCAGCTTCCCGACGGCGGGAGGGACAGATACGCAGTATTTT. Translating gives CASSFPTAGGTDTQYF.

V gene TRBV19 combines with J gene TRBJ2-7; D might be TRBD1 (6 bases). The CDR3 has 13 amino acids. Trimming took off 5 bases at V and 4 bases at J, with 12 bases between the two ends. Germline assignment: CDR1 LNHDA and CDR2 SQIVND (reference sequence). CDR3 DNA sequence: TGTGCCAGTAGTGTGAGGGGGTTATACGAGCAGTACTTC. The encoded protein is CASSVRGLYEQYF.

This clone appeared a single time. The chain has TRBV28 and TRBJ1-1; 7 positions agree with TRBD1. V lost 7 bases and J lost 4; bases outside the gene matches: 9. This CDR3 contains 14 residues. From germline, CDR1 is MDHEN and CDR2 SYDVKM. The CDR3 DNA sequence: TGTGCCAGCACCCCAGACAGGGAGGCCACTGAAGCTTTCTTT. It codes for CASTPDREATEAFF.

The V call is TRBV11-2, the J call TRBJ2-7, with 10 bases lining up with TRBD1. Germline CDR1 SGHAT, CDR2 FQNNGV. With V trimmed by 4 bases and J by 7 bases, 10 bases remained unmatched. CDR3 size: 15 residues. CDR3 region: CASSYAGTGVEEQYF. CDR3 nucleotides: TGTGCCAGCAGCTACGCCGGGACAGGGGTCGAAGAGCAGTACTTC. The entire variable domain, with the rest obtained from reference TRBV11-2 and TRBJ2-7, is as follows: EAGVAQSPRYKIIEKRQSVAFWCNPISGHATLYWYQQILGQGPKLLIQFQNNGVVDDSQLPKDRFSAERLKGVDSTLKIQPAKLEDSAVYLCASSYAGTGVEEQYFGPGTRLTVT.

This chain uses TRBV5-4 with TRBJ1-2, with 8 positions matching TRBD1. Germline CDR1 reads SGHNT; CDR2 reads YYREEE (reference sequence). The CDR3 is 13 amino acids. Losses at the gene ends were 0 bases for V and 7 bases for J; bases not matched to a gene: 2. CDR3 in DNA: TGTGCCAGCAGCTTGGCAGGGGGCGGTGGCTACACCTTC. It yields the protein CASSLAGGGGYTF.

The chain carries TRBV7-2 and TRBJ2-1, with D tentatively TRBD2 (6 bases). V lost 3 bases and J 1 base, leaving 10 bases between the germline ends. The germline V gene has CDR1 SGHTA and CDR2 FQGNSA. The CDR3 totals 15 residues. DNA for the CDR3: TGTGCCAGCAGCTTCGGGAGCGGTTCCTACAATGAGCAGTTCTTC. Translated: CASSFGSGSYNEQFF.

The chain combines TRBV15 with TRBJ1-1; D perhaps matches TRBD1 (6 bases). Germline V lookup: CDR1 LNHNV, CDR2 YYDKDF (reference sequence). CDR3 length equals 15 residues. The V end lost 2 bases, the J end lost 3 bases, and 13 bases lay between the germline ends. CDR3 in amino acids: CATSRSGQSHTEAFF. In DNA form, the CDR3 reads TGTGCCACCAGCAGATCCGGACAGAGCCACACTGAAGCTTTCTTT.

The CDR3 region is CASSFSGNEQFF. Written as DNA, the CDR3 is TGTGCCAGCAGTTTTAGCGGCAATGAGCAGTTCTTC. This chain connects TRBV7-9 to TRBJ2-1; tentative D call: TRBD2 (6 bases). This CDR3 region has 12 residues. The ends were cut back, 6 bases at V and 6 bases at J, with 9 bases in the middle. Per the germline V gene, CDR1 is SEHNR and CDR2 is FQNEAQ (reference sequence).

The rearrangement links TRBV7-2 to TRBJ2-7; the D gene is possibly TRBD1 (6 bases). CDR3 length: 15 amino acids. Germline CDR1 and CDR2: SGHTA and FQGNSA. V shed 4 bases and J shed 2 bases, with 15 bases lying between them. CDR3 bases: TGTGCCAGCAGCTATGGGACACTGGACACCTACGAGCAGTACTTC. It specifies CASSYGTLDTYEQYF.

V usage is TRBV6-5 and J usage is TRBJ2-7; TRBD1 matches 8 bases. CDR3 length: 14 amino acids. Germline values: CDR1 MNHEY, CDR2 SVGAGI. Losses at the gene ends were 8 bases for V and 5 bases for J; bases not matched to a gene: 11. The CDR3 DNA reads TGTGCCAGCCGACAGGGGAAGGGACTTGACGAGCAGTACTTC. Protein product: CASRQGKGLDEQYF.

The chain employs TRBV6-1 and TRBJ1-1, with D uncertain. The germline V and J ends were trimmed by 6 bases and 1 base, with 9 bases remaining between them. The CDR3 has 13 amino acids. The germline gives CDR1 MNHNS, CDR2 SASEGT. The CDR3 nucleotides read TGTGCCAGCAGCAGGTTGGGGAACACTGAAGCTTTCTTT. Its translation is CASSRLGNTEAFF.

The J gene is TRBJ1-4, the V gene TRBV6-5; D gene uncertain. This CDR3 spans 14 amino acids. Germline values: CDR1 MNHEY, CDR2 SVGAGI. V lost 5 bases and J lost 12, with 19 bases in between. The DNA for the CDR3 is TGTGCCAGCAGTAGAGGGCGTGGGTCCTCGGAACTGTTTTTT. This gives the protein CASSRGRGSSELFF.